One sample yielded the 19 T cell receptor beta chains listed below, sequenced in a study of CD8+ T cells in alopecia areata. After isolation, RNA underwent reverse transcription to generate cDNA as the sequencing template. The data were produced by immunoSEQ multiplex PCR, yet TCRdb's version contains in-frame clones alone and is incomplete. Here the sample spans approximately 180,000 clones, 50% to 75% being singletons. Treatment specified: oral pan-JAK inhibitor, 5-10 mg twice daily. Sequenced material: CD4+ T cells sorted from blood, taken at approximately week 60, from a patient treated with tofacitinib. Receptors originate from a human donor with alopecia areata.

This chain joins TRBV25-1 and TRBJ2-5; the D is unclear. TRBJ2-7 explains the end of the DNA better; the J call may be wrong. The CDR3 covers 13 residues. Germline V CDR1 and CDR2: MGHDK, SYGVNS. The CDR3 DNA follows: TGTGCCAGCAGTGATCCAATTACCTACGAGCAGTACTTC. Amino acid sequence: CASSDPITYEQYF.

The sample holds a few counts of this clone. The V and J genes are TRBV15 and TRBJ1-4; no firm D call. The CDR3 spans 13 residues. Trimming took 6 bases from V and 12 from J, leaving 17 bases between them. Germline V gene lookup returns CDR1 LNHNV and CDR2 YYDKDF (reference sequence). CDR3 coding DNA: TGTGCCACCAGAGGCAGCCTGGTTACTCAACTGTTTTTT. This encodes CATRGSLVTQLFF.

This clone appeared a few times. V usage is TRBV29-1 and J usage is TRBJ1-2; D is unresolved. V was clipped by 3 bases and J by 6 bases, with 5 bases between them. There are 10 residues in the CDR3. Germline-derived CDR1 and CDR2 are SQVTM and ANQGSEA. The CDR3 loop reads CSVDVDGYTF. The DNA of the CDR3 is TGCAGCGTTGATGTGGATGGCTACACCTTC. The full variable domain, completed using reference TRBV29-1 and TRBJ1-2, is SAVISQKPSRDICQRGTSLTIQCQVDSQVTMMFWYRQQPGQSLTLIATANQGSEATYESGFVIDKFPISRPNLTFSTLTVSNMSPEDSSIYLCSVDVDGYTFGSGTRLTVV.

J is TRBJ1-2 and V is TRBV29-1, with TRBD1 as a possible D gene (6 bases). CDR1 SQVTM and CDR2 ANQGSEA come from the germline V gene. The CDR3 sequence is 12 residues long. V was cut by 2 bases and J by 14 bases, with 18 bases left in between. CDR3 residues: CSVERGYGELTF. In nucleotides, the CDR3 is TGCAGCGTTGAAAGGGGGTATGGCGAGCTAACCTTC.

DNA for the CDR3: TGTGCCACCAGCCCCCGGGACAGGGCCTATGGCTACACCTTC. Amino acid sequence: CATSPRDRAYGYTF. The chain links TRBV15 to TRBJ1-2; 9 positions match TRBD1. Germline assignment: CDR1 LNHNV and CDR2 YYDKDF (reference sequence). The CDR3 covers 14 residues. The trim removed 5 bases at V and 4 bases at J, leaving 5 bases unmatched.

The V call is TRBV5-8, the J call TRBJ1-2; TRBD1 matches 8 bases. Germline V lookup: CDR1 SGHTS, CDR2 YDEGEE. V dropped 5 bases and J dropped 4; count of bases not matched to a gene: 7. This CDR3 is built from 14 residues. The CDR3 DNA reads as TGTGCCAGCAGTCTCGGACAGGGACTCTATGGCTACACCTTC. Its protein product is CASSLGQGLYGYTF.

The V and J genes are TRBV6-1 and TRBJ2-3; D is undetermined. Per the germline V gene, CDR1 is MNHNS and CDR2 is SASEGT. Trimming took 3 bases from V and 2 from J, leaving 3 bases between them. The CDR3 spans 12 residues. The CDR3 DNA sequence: TGTGCCAGCAGTGACTTCACAGATACGCAGTATTTT. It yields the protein CASSDFTDTQYF.

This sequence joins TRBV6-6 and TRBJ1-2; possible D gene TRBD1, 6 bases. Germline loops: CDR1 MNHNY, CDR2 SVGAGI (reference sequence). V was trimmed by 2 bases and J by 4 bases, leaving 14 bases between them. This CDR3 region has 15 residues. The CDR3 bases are TGTGCCAGCAGTTACGCCCGGGGGGCTCTCTATGGCTACACCTTC. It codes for CASSYARGALYGYTF.

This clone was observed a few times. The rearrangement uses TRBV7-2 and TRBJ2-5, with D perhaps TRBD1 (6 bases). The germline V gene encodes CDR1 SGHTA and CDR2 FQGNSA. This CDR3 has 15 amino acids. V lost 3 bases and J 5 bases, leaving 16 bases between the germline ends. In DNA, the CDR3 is TGTGCCAGCAGCTTCCCCGGACTGGGGGCGGAGACCCAGTACTTC. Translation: CASSFPGLGAETQYF.

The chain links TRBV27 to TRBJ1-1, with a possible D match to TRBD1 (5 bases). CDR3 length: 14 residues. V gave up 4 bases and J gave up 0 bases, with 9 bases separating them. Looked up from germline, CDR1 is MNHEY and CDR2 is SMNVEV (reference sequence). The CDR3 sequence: CASSSSGLNTEAFF. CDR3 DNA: TGTGCCAGCAGTTCTTCAGGGTTGAACACTGAAGCTTTCTTT.

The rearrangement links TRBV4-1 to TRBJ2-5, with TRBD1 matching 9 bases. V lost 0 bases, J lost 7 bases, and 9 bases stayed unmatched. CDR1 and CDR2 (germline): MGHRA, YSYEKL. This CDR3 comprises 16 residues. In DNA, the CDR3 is TGCGCCAGCAGCCAAGATCCGACAGGGGGACGACGGACCCAGTACTTC. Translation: CASSQDPTGGRRTQYF.

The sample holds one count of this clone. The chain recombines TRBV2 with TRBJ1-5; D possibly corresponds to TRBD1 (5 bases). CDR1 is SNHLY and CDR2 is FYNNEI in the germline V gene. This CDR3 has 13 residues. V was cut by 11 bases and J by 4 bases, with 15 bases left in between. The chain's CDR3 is CAGKAGWNQPQHF. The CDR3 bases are TGTGCCGGCAAGGCAGGGTGGAATCAGCCCCAGCATTTT.

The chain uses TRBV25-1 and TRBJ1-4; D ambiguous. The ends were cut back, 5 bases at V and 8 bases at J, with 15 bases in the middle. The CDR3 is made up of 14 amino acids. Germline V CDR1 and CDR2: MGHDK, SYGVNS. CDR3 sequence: CASSYRGAVEKLFF. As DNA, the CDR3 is TGTGCCAGCAGTTACCGAGGCGCCGTCGAAAAACTGTTTTTT.

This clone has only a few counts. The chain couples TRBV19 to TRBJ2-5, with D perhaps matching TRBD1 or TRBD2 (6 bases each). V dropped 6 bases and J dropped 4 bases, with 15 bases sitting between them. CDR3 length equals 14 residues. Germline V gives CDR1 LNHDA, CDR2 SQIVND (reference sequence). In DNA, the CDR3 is TGTGCCAGTAGGCGGGACACCTCCCGAGAGACCCAGTACTTC. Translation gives CASRRDTSRETQYF.

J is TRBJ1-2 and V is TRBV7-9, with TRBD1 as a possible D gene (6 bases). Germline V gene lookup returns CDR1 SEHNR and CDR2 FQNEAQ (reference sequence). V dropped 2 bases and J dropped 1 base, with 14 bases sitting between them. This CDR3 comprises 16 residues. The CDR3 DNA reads TGTGCCAGCAGCTTATTGCGGGGGGCCCTTAACTATGGCTACACCTTC. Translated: CASSLLRGALNYGYTF.

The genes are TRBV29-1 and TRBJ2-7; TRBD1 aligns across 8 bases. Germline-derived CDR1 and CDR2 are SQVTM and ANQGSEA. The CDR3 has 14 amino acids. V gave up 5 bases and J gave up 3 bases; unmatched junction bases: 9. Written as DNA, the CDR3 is TGCAGCGTTCGCAAGGGCGGACAGGGCTACGAGCAGTACTTC. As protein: CSVRKGGQGYEQYF.

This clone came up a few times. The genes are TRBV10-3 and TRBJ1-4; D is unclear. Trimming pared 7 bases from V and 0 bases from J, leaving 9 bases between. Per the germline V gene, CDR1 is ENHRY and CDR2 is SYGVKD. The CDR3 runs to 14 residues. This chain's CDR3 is CAIKQSATNEKLFF. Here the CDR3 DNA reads TGTGCCATCAAACAGAGTGCAACTAATGAAAAACTGTTTTTT.

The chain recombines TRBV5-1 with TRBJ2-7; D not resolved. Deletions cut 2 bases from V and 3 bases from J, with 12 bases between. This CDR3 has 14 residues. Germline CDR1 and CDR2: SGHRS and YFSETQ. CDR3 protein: CASSLGAENYEQYF. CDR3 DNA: TGCGCCAGCAGCTTAGGTGCAGAGAACTACGAGCAGTACTTC. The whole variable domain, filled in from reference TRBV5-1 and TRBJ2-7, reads KAGVTQTPRYLIKTRGQQVTLSCSPISGHRSVSWYQQTPGQGLQFLFEYFSETQRNKGNFPGRFSGRQFSNSRSEMNVSTLELGDSALYLCASSLGAENYEQYFGPGTRLTVT.

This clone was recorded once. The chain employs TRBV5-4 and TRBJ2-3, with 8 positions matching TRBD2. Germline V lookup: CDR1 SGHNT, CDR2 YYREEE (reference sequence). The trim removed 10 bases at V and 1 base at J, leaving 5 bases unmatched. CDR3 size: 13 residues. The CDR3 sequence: CAGRAGGTDTQYF. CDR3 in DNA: TGTGCCGGGCGAGCGGGGGGCACAGATACGCAGTATTTT.